This entry is about one TCR beta chain. This sample stems from a study of cytomegalovirus exposure and HLA in healthy donors. The PCR used 60 Vbeta and 13 Jbeta primers. This table comes from immunoSEQ multiplex PCR, and its TCRdb copy is limited to in-frame clones, with some not included. In the table there are 80,000 to 95,000 clones, approximately 86% of which are singletons. CDR1 SGHNT and CDR2 YYREEE come from the germline V gene (reference sequence). This CDR3 is built from 14 residues. V lost 3 bases, J lost 5 bases, and 7 bases stayed unmatched. This TCR derives from a man younger than 40 in good health and CMV-seropositive. Source material: PBMCs. The V and J genes are TRBV5-4 and TRBJ2-5, with 7 bases lining up with TRBD2. CDR3 protein: CASSSAAGPETQYF. DNA of the CDR3: TGTGCCAGCAGCTCAGCAGCGGGACCCGAGACCCAGTACTTC.